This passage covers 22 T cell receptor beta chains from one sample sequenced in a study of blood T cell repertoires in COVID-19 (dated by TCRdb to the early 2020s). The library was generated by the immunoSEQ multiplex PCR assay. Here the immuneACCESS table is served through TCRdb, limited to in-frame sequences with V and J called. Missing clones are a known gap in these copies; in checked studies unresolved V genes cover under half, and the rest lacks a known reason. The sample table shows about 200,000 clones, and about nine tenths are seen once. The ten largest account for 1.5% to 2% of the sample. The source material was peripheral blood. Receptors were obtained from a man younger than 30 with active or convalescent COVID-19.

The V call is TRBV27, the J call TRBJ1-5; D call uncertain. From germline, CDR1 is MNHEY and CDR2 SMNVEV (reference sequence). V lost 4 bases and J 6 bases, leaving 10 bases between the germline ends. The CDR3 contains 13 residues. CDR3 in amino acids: CASSSERSQPQHF. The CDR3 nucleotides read TGTGCCAGCAGTTCCGAGCGGAGTCAGCCCCAGCATTTT.

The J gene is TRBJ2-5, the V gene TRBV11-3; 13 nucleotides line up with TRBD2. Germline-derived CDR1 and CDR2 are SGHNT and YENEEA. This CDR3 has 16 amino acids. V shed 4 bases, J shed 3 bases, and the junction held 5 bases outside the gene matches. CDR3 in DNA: TGTGCCAGCAGCTCCGGACTAGCGGGGGTTAAAGAGACCCAGTACTTC. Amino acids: CASSSGLAGVKETQYF.

CDR3 sequence reads: CASSPGLAAREQFF. DNA of the CDR3: TGTGCCAGCAGTCCGGGACTAGCGGCAAGGGAGCAGTTCTTC. The V and J genes are TRBV27 and TRBJ2-1; TRBD2 aligns across 11 bases. V lost 5 bases, J lost 10 bases, and 7 bases stayed unmatched. Germline V gene lookup returns CDR1 MNHEY and CDR2 SMNVEV (reference sequence). The CDR3 consists of 14 residues.

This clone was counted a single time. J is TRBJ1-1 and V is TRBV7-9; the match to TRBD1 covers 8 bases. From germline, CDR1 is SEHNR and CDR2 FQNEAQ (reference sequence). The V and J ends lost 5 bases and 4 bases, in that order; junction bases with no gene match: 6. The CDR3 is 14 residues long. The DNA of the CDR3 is TGTGCCAGCAGCGCACATGACAGGGGCACTGAAGCTTTCTTT. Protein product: CASSAHDRGTEAFF. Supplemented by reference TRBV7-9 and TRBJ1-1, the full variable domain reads DTGVSQNPRHKITKRGQNVTFRCDPISEHNRLYWYRQTLGQGPEFLTYFQNEAQLEKSRLLSDRFSAERPKGSFSTLEIQRTEQGDSAMYLCASSAHDRGTEAFFGQGTRLTVV.

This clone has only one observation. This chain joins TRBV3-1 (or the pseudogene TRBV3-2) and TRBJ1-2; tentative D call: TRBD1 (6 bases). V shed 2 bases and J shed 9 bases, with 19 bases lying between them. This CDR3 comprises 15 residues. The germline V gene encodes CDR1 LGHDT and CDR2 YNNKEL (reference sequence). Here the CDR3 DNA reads TGTGCCAGCAGCCAAACCCCATCGGTGGGGGACAGCTACACCTTC. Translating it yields CASSQTPSVGDSYTF.

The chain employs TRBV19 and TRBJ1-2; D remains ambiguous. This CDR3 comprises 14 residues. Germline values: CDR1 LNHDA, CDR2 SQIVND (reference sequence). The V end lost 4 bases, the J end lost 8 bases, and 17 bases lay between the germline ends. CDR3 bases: TGTGCCAGTAGTAAGGGAGGATGGTGGGAGGGCTACACCTTC. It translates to CASSKGGWWEGYTF.

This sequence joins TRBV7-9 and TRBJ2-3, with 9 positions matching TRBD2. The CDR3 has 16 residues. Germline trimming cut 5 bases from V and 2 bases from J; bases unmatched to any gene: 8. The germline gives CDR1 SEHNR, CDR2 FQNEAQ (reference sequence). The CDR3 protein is CASSPGIAGATDTQYF. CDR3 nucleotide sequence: TGTGCCAGCAGCCCCGGGATAGCGGGGGCCACAGATACGCAGTATTTT. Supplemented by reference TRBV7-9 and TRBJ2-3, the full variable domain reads DTGVSQNPRHKITKRGQNVTFRCDPISEHNRLYWYRQTLGQGPEFLTYFQNEAQLEKSRLLSDRFSAERPKGSFSTLEIQRTEQGDSAMYLCASSPGIAGATDTQYFGPGTRLTVL.

The DNA of the CDR3 is TGTGCCAGCAGCTTAGAGGGTTGGGGCGGGGGATTATACAATGAGCAGTTCTTC. Translation: CASSLEGWGGGLYNEQFF. The rearrangement joins TRBV7-2 to TRBJ2-1; 7 nucleotides match TRBD2. This CDR3 region has 18 residues. V gave up 1 base and J gave up 4 bases; unmatched junction bases: 13. Germline CDR1 is SGHTA and CDR2 is FQGNSA.

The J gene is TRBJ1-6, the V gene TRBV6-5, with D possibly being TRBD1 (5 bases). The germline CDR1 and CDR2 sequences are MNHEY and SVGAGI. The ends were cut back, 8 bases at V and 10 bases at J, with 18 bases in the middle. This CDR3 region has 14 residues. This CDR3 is CASGSEQVRSPLHF. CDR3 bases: TGTGCCAGCGGGTCCGAACAGGTTCGGTCACCCCTCCACTTT.

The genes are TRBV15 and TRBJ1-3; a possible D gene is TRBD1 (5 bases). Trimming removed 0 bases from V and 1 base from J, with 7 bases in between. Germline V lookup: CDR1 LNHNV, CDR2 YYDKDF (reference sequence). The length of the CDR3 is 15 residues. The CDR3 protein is CATSRDQGSGNTIYF. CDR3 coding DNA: TGTGCCACCAGCAGAGATCAGGGATCTGGAAACACCATATATTTT.

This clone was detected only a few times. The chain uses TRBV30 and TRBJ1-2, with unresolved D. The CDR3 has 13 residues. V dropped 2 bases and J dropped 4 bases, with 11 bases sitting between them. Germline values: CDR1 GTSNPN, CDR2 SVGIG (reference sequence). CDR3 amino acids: CAWSSRPAYGYTF. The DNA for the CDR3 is TGTGCCTGGAGTAGCAGGCCAGCCTATGGCTACACCTTC.

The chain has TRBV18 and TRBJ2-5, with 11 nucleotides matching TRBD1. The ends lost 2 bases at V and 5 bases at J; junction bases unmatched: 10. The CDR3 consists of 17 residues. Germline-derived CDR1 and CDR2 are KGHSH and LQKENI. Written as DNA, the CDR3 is TGTGCCAGCTCACCAATTAGATGGGACAGGGGGTTCGAGACCCAGTACTTC. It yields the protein CASSPIRWDRGFETQYF.

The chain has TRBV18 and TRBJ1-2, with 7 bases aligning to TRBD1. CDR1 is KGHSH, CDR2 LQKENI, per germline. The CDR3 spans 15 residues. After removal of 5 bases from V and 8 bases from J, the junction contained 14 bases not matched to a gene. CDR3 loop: CASSTGTVTARGYTF. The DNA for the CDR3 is TGTGCCAGCTCAACAGGGACAGTGACCGCAAGGGGCTACACCTTC.

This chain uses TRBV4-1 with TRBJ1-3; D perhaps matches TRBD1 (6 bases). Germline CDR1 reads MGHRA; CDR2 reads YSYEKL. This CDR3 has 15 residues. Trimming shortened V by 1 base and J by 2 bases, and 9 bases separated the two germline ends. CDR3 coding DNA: TGCGCCAGCAGCCAAGGGACAGCTACTGGAAACACCATATATTTT. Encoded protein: CASSQGTATGNTIYF.

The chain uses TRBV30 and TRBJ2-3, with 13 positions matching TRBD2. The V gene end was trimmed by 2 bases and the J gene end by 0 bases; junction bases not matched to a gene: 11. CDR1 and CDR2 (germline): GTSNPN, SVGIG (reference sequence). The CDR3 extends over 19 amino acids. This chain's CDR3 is CAWSRGLAGSFTSTDTQYF. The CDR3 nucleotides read TGTGCCTGGAGTCGGGGACTAGCGGGATCGTTTACTAGCACAGATACGCAGTATTTT.

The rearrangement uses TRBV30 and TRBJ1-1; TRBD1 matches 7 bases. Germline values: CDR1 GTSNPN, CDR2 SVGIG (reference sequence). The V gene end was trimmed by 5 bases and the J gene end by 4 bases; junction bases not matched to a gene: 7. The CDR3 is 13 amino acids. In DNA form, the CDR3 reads TGTGCCTGGGCCAGGGGGTCGGGCACTGAAGCTTTCTTT. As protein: CAWARGSGTEAFF.

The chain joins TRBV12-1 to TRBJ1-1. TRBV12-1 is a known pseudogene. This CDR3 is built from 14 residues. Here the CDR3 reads CASRHTPGNTEAFF. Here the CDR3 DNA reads TGTGCCAGCAGGCACACCCCGGGTAACACTGAAGCTTTCTTT.

In nucleotides, the CDR3 is TGCGCCAGCAGCTCATCACAGGGATTGAACACTGAAGCTTTCTTT. Translation gives CASSSSQGLNTEAFF. The chain links TRBV5-1 to TRBJ1-1; D may be TRBD1 (6 bases). Germline values: CDR1 SGHRS, CDR2 YFSETQ. Trimming shortened V by 3 bases and J by 0 bases, and 12 bases separated the two germline ends. The CDR3 runs 15 residues.

Written as DNA, the CDR3 is TGTGCCAGCAGCCGAAGATCCCTAGCCGCAGATACGCAGTATTTT. Protein: CASSRRSLAADTQYF. J is TRBJ2-3 and V is TRBV9, with D possibly matching TRBD2 (5 bases). V was clipped by 4 bases and J by 4 bases, with 16 bases between them. The CDR3 loop spans 15 amino acids. Looked up from germline, CDR1 is SGDLS and CDR2 is YYNGEE.

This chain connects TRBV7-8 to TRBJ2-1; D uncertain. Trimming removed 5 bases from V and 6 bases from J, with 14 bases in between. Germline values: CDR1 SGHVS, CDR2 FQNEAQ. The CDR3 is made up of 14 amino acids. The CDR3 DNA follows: TGTGCCAGCAGCAGCGCTTTATTCGCCAATGAGCAGTTCTTC. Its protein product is CASSSALFANEQFF. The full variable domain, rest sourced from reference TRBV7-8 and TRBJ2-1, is GAGVSQSPRYKVAKRGQDVALRCDPISGHVSLFWYQQALGQGPEFLTYFQNEAQLDKSGLPSDRFFAERPEGSVSTLKIQRTQQEDSAVYLCASSSALFANEQFFGPGTRLTVL.

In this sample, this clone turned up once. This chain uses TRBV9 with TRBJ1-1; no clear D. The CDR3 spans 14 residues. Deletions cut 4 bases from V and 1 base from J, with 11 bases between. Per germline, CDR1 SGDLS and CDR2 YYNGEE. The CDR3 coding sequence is TGTGCCAGCAGCCCCATCCCCAGGAACACTGAAGCTTTCTTT. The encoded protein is CASSPIPRNTEAFF.

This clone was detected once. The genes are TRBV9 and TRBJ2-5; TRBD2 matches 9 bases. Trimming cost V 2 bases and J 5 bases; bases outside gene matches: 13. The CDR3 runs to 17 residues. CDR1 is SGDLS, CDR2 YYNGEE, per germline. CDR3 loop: CASSVGVRGRAGETQYF. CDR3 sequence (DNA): TGTGCCAGCAGCGTGGGTGTCCGCGGGAGGGCGGGGGAGACCCAGTACTTC.